The 17 T cell receptor beta chains reported below all come from one sample, sequenced in a study of identical twins' blood T cells. TCRdb recomputed calls from the 5' RACE reads with MiXCR, one row per CDR3 protein. Altogether 300,000 to 400,000 distinct CDR3 sequences are present, about 28% being singletons, with the ten largest covering 6.1%. The sample taken for sequencing was PBMCs. These TCRs come from a woman aged 18-55 years in good health.

This clonotype turned up a few times. This chain uses TRBV9 with TRBJ2-1; no reliable D call. Germline CDR1 reads SGDLS; CDR2 reads YYNGEE. Trimming shortened V by 3 bases and J by 7 bases, and 8 bases separated the two germline ends. CDR3 length equals 12 residues. In DNA, the CDR3 is TGTGCCAGCAGCGCCGACTTTAATGAGCAGTTCTTC. This codes for CASSADFNEQFF. The full variable domain, with the rest looked up from reference TRBV9 and TRBJ2-1, is DSGVTQTPKHLITATGQRVTLRCSPRSGDLSVYWYQQSLDQGLQFLIQYYNGEERAKGNILERFSAQQFPDLHSELNLSSLELGDSALYFCASSADFNEQFFGPGTRLTVL.

The chain has TRBV3-1 and TRBJ2-2; 8 positions match TRBD1. From germline, CDR1 is LGHDT and CDR2 YNNKEL (reference sequence). The CDR3 length is 14 residues. After removal of 9 bases from V and 6 bases from J, the junction contained 9 bases not matched to a gene. DNA for the CDR3: TGTGCCAGTAGAACAGGGGGGTGGTCCGGGGAGCTGTTTTTT. This translates into CASRTGGWSGELFF.

This clonotype was seen many times. This chain links TRBV29-1 with TRBJ1-3; possibly TRBD1 for D (5 bases). Germline V gene lookup returns CDR1 SQVTM and CDR2 ANQGSEA. V lost 5 bases to trimming and J lost 1 base, with 9 bases between them. CDR3 length: 13 amino acids. For the CDR3, the DNA is TGCAGCGTTCTGGGGCGATCTGGAAACACCATATATTTT. This translates into CSVLGRSGNTIYF.

About this clonotype itself: A much more abundant neighbour one base away suggests this may be a read error. The chain links TRBV2 to TRBJ1-5, with unresolved D. Germline V gene lookup returns CDR1 SNHLY and CDR2 FYNNEI. The V gene lost 1 base and the J gene lost 2 bases, with 6 bases spanning the gap. This CDR3 has 14 residues. The CDR3: CASSEGQGNQPQHF. CDR3 nucleotide sequence: TGTGCCAGCAGTGAAGGGCAGGGCAATCAGCCCCAGCATTTT.

This clonotype was observed a few times. The genes are TRBV29-1 and TRBJ2-3; D possibly corresponds to TRBD1 (5 bases). Germline CDR1 and CDR2: SQVTM and ANQGSEA. The ends were cut back, 0 bases at V and 2 bases at J, with 6 bases in the middle. The CDR3 consists of 13 residues. This CDR3 reads CSVEEGLTDTQYF. CDR3 DNA sequence: TGCAGCGTTGAAGAGGGGCTCACAGATACGCAGTATTTT.

This clonotype was counted ten times or more. V gene TRBV20-1 combines with J gene TRBJ1-5, with no clear D. Germline V gene data show CDR1 as DFQATT and CDR2 as SNEGSKA (reference sequence). The CDR3 extends over 13 amino acids. Deletions cut 1 base from V and 0 bases from J, with 4 bases between. In DNA form, the CDR3 reads TGCAGTGCTAGAGGTGATAGCAATCAGCCCCAGCATTTT. Translating gives CSARGDSNQPQHF.

The gene calls are TRBV5-4 and TRBJ1-4; TRBD1 is a possible D gene (5 bases). This CDR3 contains 14 residues. Trimming removed 1 base from V and 7 bases from J, with 11 bases in between. Germline V CDR1 and CDR2: SGHNT, YYREEE (reference sequence). The CDR3 loop reads CASSLWQGGEKLFF. The CDR3 coding sequence is TGTGCCAGCAGCTTGTGGCAGGGAGGTGAAAAACTGTTTTTT.

Concerning this clonotype: A much larger clonotype is one base distant, so this may be a read error. This rearrangement joins TRBV14 to TRBJ1-1; D ambiguous. This CDR3 is 13 amino acids long. The germline CDR1 and CDR2 sequences are SGHDN and FVKESK. The CDR3 bases are TGTGCCAACAGCGTTCAGCCGAACACTGAAGCTTTCTTT. This gives the protein CANSVQPNTEAFF.

The rearrangement links TRBV29-1 to TRBJ1-2, with D possibly TRBD1 on 5 matching bases. This CDR3 comprises 12 residues. Per the germline V gene, CDR1 is SQVTM and CDR2 is ANQGSEA. Trimming shortened V by 5 bases and J by 5 bases, and 12 bases separated the two germline ends. DNA for the CDR3: TGCAGCGTTAGGGCAGGGAGATATGGCTACACCTTC. It encodes CSVRAGRYGYTF.

With respect to this clonotype: A much larger clone lies a single base off, so this may be a read error. The CDR3 loop reads CARSVGQDGYTF. Written as DNA, the CDR3 is TGTGCCAGGAGCGTAGGTCAGGATGGCTACACCTTC. V is TRBV9 and J is TRBJ1-2; D uncertain. The germline gives CDR1 SGDLS, CDR2 YYNGEE. The CDR3 covers 12 residues.

This clonotype has more than one count but fewer than ten. The chain recombines TRBV28 with TRBJ1-1; no clear D. Germline assignment: CDR1 MDHEN and CDR2 SYDVKM. Trimming shortened V by 6 bases and J by 9 bases, and 14 bases separated the two germline ends. The CDR3 covers 12 residues. The CDR3 DNA reads TGTGCCAGCAGGCTCGGAGATAGGAAAGCTTTCTTT. This encodes CASRLGDRKAFF.

Comments on this clonotype: In this CDR3 the conserved last residue, phenylalanine or tryptophan, is missing, so a read error is likely. The DNA is left out, because the CDR3 cannot be placed on it with certainty; the CDR3 is given as TCRdb lists it. The chain is built from TRBV10-3 and TRBJ2-1. Ends included, the CDR3 has 12 residues. CDR1 and CDR2 from the germline V gene are ENHRY and SYGVKD. CDR3 amino acids: CAISETGMEQLG.

This chain uses TRBV5-1 with TRBJ1-1; D is uncertain. Germline V lookup: CDR1 SGHRS, CDR2 YFSETQ. V lost 9 bases, J lost 1 base, and 19 bases lay in between. CDR3 length equals 15 residues. The CDR3: CATPKTSQRNTEAFF. In DNA form, the CDR3 reads TGCGCCACCCCCAAAACGTCCCAACGGAACACTGAAGCTTTCTTT. Filled out from reference TRBV5-1 and TRBJ1-1, the complete variable domain reads KAGVTQTPRYLIKTRGQQVTLSCSPISGHRSVSWYQQTPGQGLQFLFEYFSETQRNKGNFPGRFSGRQFSNSRSEMNVSTLELGDSALYLCATPKTSQRNTEAFFGQGTRLTVV.

The CDR3 reads CASSAGGRSYNEQFF. CDR3 coding DNA: TGTGCCAGCAGTGCAGGCGGGCGCTCCTACAATGAGCAGTTCTTC. The chain links TRBV25-1 to TRBJ2-1; a possible D gene is TRBD2 (5 bases). V lost 4 bases and J lost 0, with 10 bases in between. The germline V gene encodes CDR1 MGHDK and CDR2 SYGVNS. The CDR3 spans 15 residues.

A word on this clonotype: The junction shows a germline mismatch at one end, possibly a read error. This chain connects TRBV13 to TRBJ2-1, with D maybe TRBD2 (5 bases). The length of the CDR3 is 17 residues. From germline, CDR1 is PRHDT and CDR2 FYEKMQ (reference sequence). The DNA for the CDR3 is TGTGCCAGCACCCCTTTTGAGGGCCAGGACCCTACTAATGGGCAGTTCTTC. This codes for CASTPFEGQDPTNGQFF. The complete variable domain, with remaining parts taken from reference TRBV13 and TRBJ2-1, reads AAGVIQSPRHLIKEKRETATLKCYPIPRHDTVYWYQQGPGQDPQFLISFYEKMQSDKGSIPDRFSAQQFSDYHSELNMSSLELGDSALYFCASTPFEGQDPTNGQFFGPGTRLTVL.

This clonotype was counted between two and nine times. The J gene is TRBJ2-5, the V gene TRBV9; 7 bases line up with TRBD2. This CDR3 is 13 amino acids long. The germline V gene encodes CDR1 SGDLS and CDR2 YYNGEE. V was clipped by 0 bases and J by 5 bases; unmatched bases: 1. The CDR3 protein is CASSVASGETQYF. In nucleotides, the CDR3 is TGTGCCAGCAGCGTAGCTAGCGGCGAGACCCAGTACTTC.

This clonotype has at least ten counts. The chain has TRBV18 and TRBJ1-1; perhaps TRBD1 as D (5 bases). The CDR3 length is 16 residues. V lost 3 bases and J 1 base, leaving 15 bases between the germline ends. Germline V lookup: CDR1 KGHSH, CDR2 LQKENI. CDR3 in amino acids: CASSPVGPRGNTEAFF. CDR3 DNA: TGTGCCAGCTCACCTGTGGGACCCCGAGGGAACACTGAAGCTTTCTTT.